Following are 9 T cell receptor beta chains from one sample sequenced in a study of cytomegalovirus exposure and HLA in healthy donors (dated by TCRdb to the late 2010s). Library preparation used the immunoSEQ multiplex PCR assay. The multiplex PCR relied on a mix of 60 forward primers for TCR Vbeta segments and 13 reverse primers for TCR Jbeta segments. In its TCRdb copy, this immuneACCESS table keeps in-frame sequences only and misses some clones. Where compared with another copy, unresolved V genes explain less than half of these, and the others have no known cause. The sample table shows roughly 160,000 clones, and roughly 85% are seen once. Jointly, the top ten make up roughly an eighth of the sample. Sequenced input: PBMCs. The receptor source for this set is a man aged 50-60 years in good health and CMV-seropositive.

The gene calls are TRBV7-3 and TRBJ2-5, with a tentative D call TRBD1 (5 bases). There are 13 residues in the CDR3. V was shortened by 4 bases and J by 3 bases, with 9 bases between the two germline ends. CDR1 is SGHTA and CDR2 is FQGTGA in the germline V gene. The CDR3 sequence is CASSSTREETQYF. In DNA form, the CDR3 reads TGTGCCAGCAGCTCAACCAGGGAAGAGACCCAGTACTTC.

Only one count was recorded for this clone. The chain employs TRBV25-1 and TRBJ2-5; TRBD2 is a possible D gene (6 bases). Germline CDR1 and CDR2: MGHDK and SYGVNS. The CDR3 extends over 13 amino acids. V lost 5 bases and J lost 5, with 12 bases in between. This CDR3 reads CASSRGRQETQYF. The CDR3 DNA sequence: TGTGCCAGCAGTCGAGGGAGGCAGGAGACCCAGTACTTC.

This chain connects TRBV7-2 to TRBJ1-3; weak D call: TRBD1 (6 bases). Per the germline V gene, CDR1 is SGHTA and CDR2 is FQGNSA. The CDR3 loop spans 17 amino acids. Trimming removed 5 bases from V and 1 base from J, with 18 bases in between. CDR3 in amino acids: CASSPTQGRTSGNTIYF. Here the CDR3 DNA reads TGTGCCAGCAGCCCAACGCAGGGGCGAACGTCTGGAAACACCATATATTTT.

This chain joins TRBV5-1 and TRBJ2-1; D gene uncertain. This CDR3 is built from 15 residues. Germline CDR1 reads SGHRS; CDR2 reads YFSETQ. Trimming cost V 0 bases and J 3 bases, with 10 bases left between them. The CDR3, as DNA: TGCGCCAGCAGCTTGGGGGCAGAACACTACAATGAGCAGTTCTTC. As protein: CASSLGAEHYNEQFF.

V and J are TRBV5-4 and TRBJ2-3, with TRBD1 matching 8 bases. The germline V gene has CDR1 SGHNT and CDR2 YYREEE (reference sequence). With 2 bases clipped from V and 2 bases from J, the junction kept 4 bases outside the gene matches. The CDR3 is 15 amino acids. In DNA form, the CDR3 reads TGTGCCAGCAGCTTCAGGGGGCGCAACACAGATACGCAGTATTTT. The encoded protein is CASSFRGRNTDTQYF.

V is TRBV5-8 and J is TRBJ1-2; maybe TRBD1 (5 bases). This CDR3 is built from 13 residues. The V and J ends lost 3 bases and 2 bases respectively, with 8 bases between them. The V gene's germline CDR1 is SGHTS and CDR2 YDEGEE. Written as DNA, the CDR3 is TGTGCCAGCAGCTCGGAGGGGAACTATGGCTACACCTTC. This sequence encodes CASSSEGNYGYTF.

This rearrangement joins TRBV5-1 to TRBJ1-2, with a tentative D call TRBD1 (6 bases). The V and J ends lost 0 bases and 4 bases respectively, with 13 bases between them. The CDR3 contains 15 residues. CDR1 and CDR2 from the germline V gene are SGHRS and YFSETQ. CDR3 sequence reads: CASSLGNDRSYGYTF. The CDR3 coding sequence is TGCGCCAGCAGCTTGGGGAACGACAGGTCCTATGGCTACACCTTC. Full variable domain (remainder filled in from reference TRBV5-1 and TRBJ1-2): KAGVTQTPRYLIKTRGQQVTLSCSPISGHRSVSWYQQTPGQGLQFLFEYFSETQRNKGNFPGRFSGRQFSNSRSEMNVSTLELGDSALYLCASSLGNDRSYGYTFGSGTRLTVV.

The V gene is TRBV6-6, the J gene TRBJ1-3, with 9 bases fitting TRBD1. V shed 5 bases and J 4 bases; nucleotides not matched to a gene: 9. The CDR3 length is 16 residues. Germline loops: CDR1 MNHNY, CDR2 SVGAGI (reference sequence). CDR3 nucleotide sequence: TGTGCCAGCAGTCCCCTACCCGGGACAGGGGGAAACACCATATATTTT. Protein sequence: CASSPLPGTGGNTIYF.

Many counts were recorded for this clone. The chain links TRBV19 to TRBJ1-5; D is perhaps TRBD1 (5 bases). The CDR3 spans 12 residues. V was clipped by 8 bases and J by 7 bases, with 12 bases between them. Germline V lookup: CDR1 LNHDA, CDR2 SQIVND (reference sequence). The CDR3 is CASRGELQPQHF. Written as DNA, the CDR3 is TGTGCCAGTCGGGGGGAATTGCAGCCCCAGCATTTT.